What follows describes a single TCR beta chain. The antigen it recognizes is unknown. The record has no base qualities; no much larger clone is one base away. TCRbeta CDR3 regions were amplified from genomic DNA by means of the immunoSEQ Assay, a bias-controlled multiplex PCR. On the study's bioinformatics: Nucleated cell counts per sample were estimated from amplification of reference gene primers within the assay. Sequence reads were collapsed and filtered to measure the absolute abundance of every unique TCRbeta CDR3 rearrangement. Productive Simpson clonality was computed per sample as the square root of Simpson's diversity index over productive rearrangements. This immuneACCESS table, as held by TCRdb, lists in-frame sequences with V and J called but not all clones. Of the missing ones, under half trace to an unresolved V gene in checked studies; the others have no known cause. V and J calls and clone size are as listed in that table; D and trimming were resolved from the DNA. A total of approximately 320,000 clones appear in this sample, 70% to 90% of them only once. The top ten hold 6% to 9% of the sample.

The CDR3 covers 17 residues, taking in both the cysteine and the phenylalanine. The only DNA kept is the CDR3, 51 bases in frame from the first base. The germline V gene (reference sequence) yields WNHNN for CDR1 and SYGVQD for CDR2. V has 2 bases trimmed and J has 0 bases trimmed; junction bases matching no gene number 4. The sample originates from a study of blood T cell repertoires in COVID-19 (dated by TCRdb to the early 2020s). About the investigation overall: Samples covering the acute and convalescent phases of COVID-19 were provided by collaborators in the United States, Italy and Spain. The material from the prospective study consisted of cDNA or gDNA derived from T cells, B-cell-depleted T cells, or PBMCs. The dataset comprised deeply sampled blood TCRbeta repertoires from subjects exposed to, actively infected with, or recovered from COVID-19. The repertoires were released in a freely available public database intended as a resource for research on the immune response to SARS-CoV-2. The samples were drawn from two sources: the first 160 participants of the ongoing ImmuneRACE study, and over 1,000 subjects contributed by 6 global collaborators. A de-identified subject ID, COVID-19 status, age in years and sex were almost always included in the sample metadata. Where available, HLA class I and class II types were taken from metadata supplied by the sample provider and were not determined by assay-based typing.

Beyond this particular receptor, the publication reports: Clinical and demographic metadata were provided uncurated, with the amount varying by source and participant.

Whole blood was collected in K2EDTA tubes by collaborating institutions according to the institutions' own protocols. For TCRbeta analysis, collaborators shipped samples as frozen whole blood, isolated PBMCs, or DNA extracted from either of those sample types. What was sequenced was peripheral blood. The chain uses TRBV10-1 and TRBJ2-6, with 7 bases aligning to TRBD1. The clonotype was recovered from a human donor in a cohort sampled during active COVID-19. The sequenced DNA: TGCGCCAGCAGTGAGGGACAGGAAAACTCTGGGGCCAACGTCCTGACTTTC. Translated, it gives CASSEGQENSGANVLTF.